This entry lists 28 T cell receptor beta chains sequenced from one sample in a study of blood T cell repertoires in COVID-19. Assay used: immunoSEQ multiplex PCR; TCRdb lists only in-frame clones, some missing. The profile shows 170,000 or so clones, 90% of them singletons. The sample was peripheral blood. Source of these receptors: a man in his fifties with acute or convalescent COVID-19.

This clone was seen only once. The rearrangement joins TRBV7-9 to TRBJ1-2; TRBD1 might be the D (5 bases). Deletions cut 4 bases from V and 8 bases from J, with 11 bases between. From germline, CDR1 is SEHNR and CDR2 FQNEAQ (reference sequence). The CDR3 totals 12 residues. The CDR3 spells CASSSDSSGYTF. The CDR3 nucleotides read TGTGCCAGCAGCTCCGACAGCTCCGGCTACACCTTC.

V usage is TRBV3-1 (or the pseudogene TRBV3-2) and J usage is TRBJ2-5; D gene uncertain. This CDR3 has 12 residues. With 0 bases removed from V and 7 bases from J, the gap between germline ends came to 6 bases. The germline V gene has CDR1 LGHDT and CDR2 YNNKEL (reference sequence). CDR3 region: CASSQDAGTQYF. The CDR3, as DNA: TGTGCCAGCAGCCAAGATGCCGGGACCCAGTACTTC.

The CDR3 loop reads CASGRTGVETQYF. The CDR3, as DNA: TGTGCCAGCGGTAGAACGGGAGTAGAGACCCAGTACTTC. The V gene is TRBV12-3 or TRBV12-4, the J gene TRBJ2-5; maybe TRBD2 (6 bases). The CDR3 runs 13 residues. V was pared by 8 bases and J by 4 bases, with 14 bases between.

CDR3 sequence reads: CASSPTGERDKNIQYF. As DNA, the CDR3 is TGTGCCAGCAGCCCGACGGGGGAGCGGGACAAAAACATTCAGTACTTC. The rearrangement joins TRBV4-2 to TRBJ2-4; 7 bases line up with TRBD2. The CDR3 sequence is 16 residues long. Germline values: CDR1 LGHNA, CDR2 YNFKEQ. The J segment lost 3 bases and the V segment lost 4 bases, leaving 9 bases of the junction unmatched.

The chain employs TRBV28 and TRBJ1-2; D is unresolved. The V end was cut by 2 bases, the J end by 4 bases, with 8 bases between. The germline V gene has CDR1 MDHEN and CDR2 SYDVKM. There are 13 residues in the CDR3. The CDR3 sequence: CASSLGSPYGYTF. In nucleotides, the CDR3 is TGTGCCAGCAGTTTAGGCTCTCCCTATGGCTACACCTTC.

This chain links TRBV7-9 with TRBJ2-2; D unresolved. Germline CDR1 SEHNR, CDR2 FQNEAQ (reference sequence). CDR3 length: 14 residues. Trimming took off 5 bases at V and 6 bases at J, with 13 bases between the two ends. The CDR3 DNA sequence: TGTGCCAGCAGCCTACTCGGCGGCTCCGGGGAGCTGTTTTTT. Translated: CASSLLGGSGELFF. Supplemented by reference TRBV7-9 and TRBJ2-2, the full variable domain reads DTGVSQNPRHKITKRGQNVTFRCDPISEHNRLYWYRQTLGQGPEFLTYFQNEAQLEKSRLLSDRFSAERPKGSFSTLEIQRTEQGDSAMYLCASSLLGGSGELFFGEGSRLTVL.

This clone was picked up one time. This rearrangement joins TRBV25-1 to TRBJ2-2, with 14 bases identical to TRBD2. Germline trimming cut 5 bases from V and 8 bases from J; bases unmatched to any gene: 7. CDR1 is MGHDK and CDR2 is SYGVNS in the germline V gene. The length of the CDR3 is 16 residues. The CDR3: CASSPSGLAGVGELFF. CDR3 DNA sequence: TGTGCCAGCAGTCCCTCGGGACTAGCGGGGGTTGGGGAGCTGTTTTTT.

This chain uses TRBV2 with TRBJ2-3; TRBD2 might be the D (7 bases). CDR1 and CDR2 from the germline V gene are SNHLY and FYNNEI. The CDR3 runs 12 residues. The V gene lost 1 base and the J gene lost 13 bases, with 12 bases spanning the gap. This CDR3 is CASSEGGGHKYF. The CDR3 nucleotides read TGTGCCAGCAGTGAAGGCGGGGGACACAAGTATTTT.

The V and J genes are TRBV4-3 and TRBJ1-5; 7 bases are shared with TRBD1. This CDR3 comprises 16 residues. J was trimmed by 9 bases and V by 0 bases; bases with no gene match: 11. Per the germline V gene, CDR1 is LGHNA and CDR2 is YSLEER. This chain's CDR3 is CASSQDIRQGDGPQHF. DNA of the CDR3: TGCGCCAGCAGCCAAGATATAAGGCAGGGGGATGGGCCCCAGCATTTT.

The chain uses TRBV6-5 and TRBJ2-1; 8 bases are shared with TRBD2. Germline V gene sequence: CDR1 MNHEY, CDR2 SVGAGI. V was clipped by 6 bases and J by 10 bases; unmatched bases: 14. The CDR3 has 15 residues. This CDR3 is CASRPERAGVREQFF. CDR3 nucleotides: TGTGCCAGCAGGCCGGAGAGAGCGGGAGTAAGGGAGCAGTTCTTC.

The chain links TRBV27 to TRBJ2-4; a possible D gene is TRBD2 (5 bases). CDR1 and CDR2 (germline): MNHEY, SMNVEV (reference sequence). V gave up 5 bases and J gave up 4 bases, with 15 bases separating them. The CDR3 length is 15 residues. This chain's CDR3 is CASSAAGAAKNIQYF. CDR3 in DNA: TGTGCCAGCAGTGCCGCGGGTGCAGCGAAAAACATTCAGTACTTC.

This chain links TRBV29-1 with TRBJ1-4; tentative D call: TRBD1 (5 bases). Looked up from germline, CDR1 is SQVTM and CDR2 is ANQGSEA. Trimming stripped 6 bases from V and 3 bases from J, with 11 bases between. There are 13 residues in the CDR3. CDR3: CSVLTAANEKLFF. The CDR3 region has the DNA TGCAGCGTCCTGACAGCCGCTAATGAAAAACTGTTTTTT.

This chain uses TRBV29-1 with TRBJ2-3; D might be TRBD2 (7 bases). Trimming removed 8 bases from V and 1 base from J, with 13 bases in between. The V gene's germline CDR1 is SQVTM and CDR2 ANQGSEA. The CDR3 runs 13 residues. The chain's CDR3 is CSPGGAGTDTQYF. The CDR3 DNA reads TGCAGCCCTGGGGGGGCGGGCACAGATACGCAGTATTTT.

The chain is built from TRBV28 and TRBJ1-6; no clear D. The CDR3 is 16 residues long. Trimming cost V 6 bases and J 13 bases, with 25 bases left between them. The V gene's germline CDR1 is MDHEN and CDR2 SYDVKM. CDR3 amino acids: CASRAGRPLIRTPLHF. The CDR3, as DNA: TGTGCCAGCAGGGCTGGGAGACCTTTAATTAGGACTCCCCTCCACTTT.

The rearrangement uses TRBV15 and TRBJ2-1, with 11 bases that match TRBD1. Germline-derived CDR1 and CDR2 are LNHNV and YYDKDF (reference sequence). V lost 2 bases to trimming and J lost 3 bases; unmatched junction nucleotides: 3. The CDR3 runs 16 residues. CDR3 DNA sequence: TGTGCCACCAGCAGACCTGGGACAGGGGGCTACAATGAGCAGTTCTTC. This encodes CATSRPGTGGYNEQFF.

V gene TRBV7-2 combines with J gene TRBJ2-7, with TRBD1 matching 8 bases. Unmatched junction bases numbered 12, after V lost 5 bases and J lost 3 bases. Germline CDR1 SGHTA, CDR2 FQGNSA. CDR3 length: 16 amino acids. CDR3 sequence reads: CASSQAGQAALYEQYF. The CDR3 nucleotides are TGTGCCAGCAGCCAGGCGGGACAGGCGGCGCTCTACGAGCAGTACTTC.

This chain joins TRBV7-6 and TRBJ1-4; 9 nucleotides match TRBD1. This CDR3 comprises 15 residues. Germline CDR1 is SGHVS and CDR2 is FNYEAQ. The J segment lost 7 bases and the V segment lost 5 bases, leaving 8 bases of the junction unmatched. CDR3 amino acids: CASSVRQGVGEKLFF. Here the CDR3 DNA reads TGTGCCAGCAGCGTCAGACAGGGGGTGGGTGAAAAACTGTTTTTT. Full variable domain (rest looked up from reference TRBV7-6 and TRBJ1-4): GAGVSQSPRYKVTKRGQDVALRCDPISGHVSLYWYRQALGQGPEFLTYFNYEAQQDKSGLPNDRFSAERPEGSISTLTIQRTEQRDSAMYRCASSVRQGVGEKLFFGSGTQLSVL.

This clone occurred once. The chain joins TRBV19 to TRBJ2-7; a weak D match, TRBD2 (5 bases). Per germline, CDR1 LNHDA and CDR2 SQIVND (reference sequence). The CDR3 spans 12 residues. Between the trimmed V and J ends, which lost 6 bases and 0 bases, there was a span of 6 bases. As DNA, the CDR3 is TGTGCCAGTAGGGGGAGCTCCTACGAGCAGTACGTC. Translating it yields CASRGSSYEQYV.

V and J are TRBV27 and TRBJ2-7, with D unclear. Per the germline V gene, CDR1 is MNHEY and CDR2 is SMNVEV (reference sequence). The CDR3 extends over 14 amino acids. V was trimmed by 5 bases and J by 2 bases, leaving 13 bases between them. The CDR3 sequence: CASSPFADTYEQYV. CDR3 in DNA: TGTGCCAGCAGTCCCTTTGCGGATACCTACGAGCAGTACGTC.

This clone was observed a single time. V is TRBV9 and J is TRBJ2-5; tentatively, D is TRBD1 (6 bases). The CDR3 extends over 13 amino acids. CDR1 and CDR2 (germline): SGDLS, YYNGEE. Trimming removed 0 bases at V and 5 bases at J, with 8 bases between. The CDR3 region is CASSVAGAETQYF. The CDR3 DNA is TGTGCCAGCAGCGTAGCAGGGGCGGAGACCCAGTACTTC.

This chain connects TRBV5-1 to TRBJ2-3; no reliable D call. Looked up from germline, CDR1 is SGHRS and CDR2 is YFSETQ. Trimming took off 0 bases at V and 2 bases at J, with 10 bases between the two ends. The CDR3 sequence is 15 residues long. CDR3 coding DNA: TGCGCCAGCAGCTTGGCCTCAGATCCCACAGATACGCAGTATTTT. It yields the protein CASSLASDPTDTQYF.

This chain joins TRBV28 and TRBJ2-1, with D tentatively TRBD2 (6 bases). Trimming removed 10 bases at V and 4 bases at J, with 17 bases between. In germline, CDR1 is MDHEN, CDR2 SYDVKM. The CDR3 length is 14 residues. The CDR3 protein is CATLTRGSYNEQFF. The CDR3 DNA reads as TGTGCCACCCTGACTAGGGGCTCTTACAATGAGCAGTTCTTC.

The chain recombines TRBV7-7 with TRBJ2-3, with 7 bases fitting TRBD2. The ends lost 2 bases at V and 5 bases at J; junction bases unmatched: 10. In germline, CDR1 is SSHAT, CDR2 FNYEAQ (reference sequence). This CDR3 region has 16 residues. The CDR3 region is CASSLSLGGDGDTQYF. The CDR3 DNA is TGTGCCAGCAGCTTATCTCTGGGGGGGGATGGAGATACGCAGTATTTT.

The rearrangement uses TRBV5-1 and TRBJ2-5, with TRBD1 as a possible D gene (6 bases). Germline V gene sequence: CDR1 SGHRS, CDR2 YFSETQ. The CDR3 consists of 19 residues. Trimming pared 3 bases from V and 8 bases from J, leaving 32 bases between. The CDR3 sequence is CASSWDKRQTFNRVGTQYF. Written as DNA, the CDR3 is TGCGCCAGCAGCTGGGACAAGAGGCAGACTTTCAACCGCGTGGGAACCCAGTACTTC.

The chain employs TRBV19 and TRBJ2-3; possible D gene TRBD2, 6 bases. V was trimmed by 5 bases and J by 10 bases, leaving 16 bases between them. Germline V CDR1 and CDR2: LNHDA, SQIVND (reference sequence). The CDR3 has 13 residues. The DNA of the CDR3 is TGTGCCAGTAGTTGGAAGATCGGGGGTCCGCAGTATTTT. It codes for CASSWKIGGPQYF.

This clone was detected once. CDR3 protein: CASSYSGRVSYEQYF. As DNA, the CDR3 is TGTGCCAGCAGCTATAGCGGGAGGGTCTCCTACGAGCAGTACTTC. This chain connects TRBV7-2 to TRBJ2-7, with TRBD2 matching 11 bases. The CDR3 contains 15 residues. Germline-derived CDR1 and CDR2 are SGHTA and FQGNSA. Losses at the gene ends were 4 bases for V and 0 bases for J; bases not matched to a gene: 2.

This chain joins TRBV5-1 and TRBJ2-1, with D possibly matching TRBD1 (6 bases). Germline values: CDR1 SGHRS, CDR2 YFSETQ. Trimming pared 2 bases from V and 3 bases from J, leaving 18 bases between. The CDR3 totals 17 residues. For the CDR3, the DNA is TGCGCCAGCAGCTTCCTCCCCACAGGGAACAACTACAATGAGCAGTTCTTC. Translating it yields CASSFLPTGNNYNEQFF.

The chain links TRBV29-1 to TRBJ2-4; maybe TRBD1 (6 bases). V dropped 0 bases and J dropped 1 base, with 10 bases sitting between them. There are 15 residues in the CDR3. Per the germline V gene, CDR1 is SQVTM and CDR2 is ANQGSEA. CDR3 loop: CSVEEDSSAKNIQYF. CDR3 bases: TGCAGCGTTGAAGAGGACAGCTCCGCCAAAAACATTCAGTACTTC.